Below are 17 T cell receptor beta chains sequenced from a single sample in a study of blood T cell repertoires in COVID-19. Profiled with immunoSEQ multiplex PCR; TCRdb holds only in-frame clones, not every one. The repertoire includes about 200,000 clones, roughly nine tenths of them detected once, and 0.6% to 0.9% sits in the top ten. The sample was peripheral blood. The origin of the receptors is an older woman with acute or convalescent COVID-19.

The chain is built from TRBV7-9 and TRBJ1-5; D not resolved. V shed 8 bases and J shed 2 bases, with 13 bases lying between them. The CDR3 runs 14 residues. Looked up from germline, CDR1 is SEHNR and CDR2 is FQNEAQ (reference sequence). The CDR3 loop reads CASAGGAGNQPQHF. CDR3 in DNA: TGTGCCAGCGCGGGTGGAGCAGGCAATCAGCCCCAGCATTTT. Full variable domain (missing parts from reference TRBV7-9 and TRBJ1-5): DTGVSQNPRHKITKRGQNVTFRCDPISEHNRLYWYRQTLGQGPEFLTYFQNEAQLEKSRLLSDRFSAERPKGSFSTLEIQRTEQGDSAMYLCASAGGAGNQPQHFGDGTRLSIL.

The V gene is TRBV6-5, the J gene TRBJ1-3; D gene unclear. CDR1 is MNHEY and CDR2 is SVGAGI in the germline V gene. V lost 6 bases and J 0 bases, leaving 12 bases between the germline ends. The CDR3 sequence is 15 residues long. The CDR3 protein is CASSLSVSSGNTIYF. CDR3 coding DNA: TGTGCCAGCAGCCTGTCCGTGAGCTCTGGAAACACCATATATTTT.

The table lists this clone with a count of one. CDR3 in amino acids: CASNGGNYGYTF. The CDR3 bases are TGTGCCAGCAACGGGGGGAACTATGGCTACACCTTC. The V and J genes are TRBV9 and TRBJ1-2; TRBD1 is a possible D gene (5 bases). Germline CDR1 reads SGDLS; CDR2 reads YYNGEE. The CDR3 contains 12 residues. With 6 bases removed from V and 2 bases from J, the gap between germline ends came to 8 bases.

The chain joins TRBV6-1 to TRBJ1-1, with D perhaps TRBD1 (5 bases). V was shortened by 2 bases and J by 3 bases, with 7 bases between the two germline ends. The CDR3 has 13 amino acids. In germline, CDR1 is MNHNS, CDR2 SASEGT. The CDR3 is CASSERGYTEAFF. CDR3 bases: TGTGCCAGCAGTGAACGGGGGTACACTGAAGCTTTCTTT.

The gene calls are TRBV19 and TRBJ2-3; TRBD2 matches at 8 bases. Germline V gene data show CDR1 as LNHDA and CDR2 as SQIVND (reference sequence). V was pared by 5 bases and J by 3 bases, with 10 bases of the junction left unmatched. The CDR3 extends over 16 amino acids. CDR3 DNA sequence: TGTGCCAGTAGTTCGGCGGGACTAGGAAGGACAGATACGCAGTATTTT. This translates into CASSSAGLGRTDTQYF.

V and J are TRBV6-2 or TRBV6-3 and TRBJ1-6; D gene uncertain. The germline V gene has CDR1 MNHEY and CDR2 SVGEGT. The ends were cut back, 2 bases at V and 10 bases at J, with 21 bases in the middle. The CDR3 covers 17 residues. CDR3 sequence reads: CASSYRTGRGGRSPLHF. DNA of the CDR3: TGTGCCAGCAGTTACCGCACCGGGCGGGGAGGAAGGTCACCCCTCCACTTT.

V and J are TRBV11-3 and TRBJ2-1; perhaps TRBD1 as D (5 bases). V was cut by 5 bases and J by 0 bases, with 11 bases left in between. Germline CDR1 and CDR2: SGHNT and YENEEA. This CDR3 has 15 amino acids. The CDR3 DNA is TGTGCCAGCAGCGCAACAGGTTACTCCTACAATGAGCAGTTCTTC. Translated: CASSATGYSYNEQFF.

The gene calls are TRBV10-3 and TRBJ1-6; no definite D call. Trimming took 8 bases from V and 10 from J, leaving 9 bases between them. Germline V gives CDR1 ENHRY, CDR2 SYGVKD. There are 11 residues in the CDR3. CDR3 amino acids: CAIGGGSPLHF. Written as DNA, the CDR3 is TGTGCCATCGGAGGAGGCTCACCCCTCCACTTT.

This clone was detected only a few times. The V gene is TRBV7-2, the J gene TRBJ2-2; D may be TRBD2 (5 bases). CDR3 length: 13 residues. V lost 8 bases and J 4 bases, leaving 11 bases between the germline ends. Looked up from germline, CDR1 is SGHTA and CDR2 is FQGNSA. The CDR3 DNA reads TGTGCCAGCGCTGGGGAGCCCACCGGGGAGCTGTTTTTT. This gives the protein CASAGEPTGELFF.

In this sample, this clone turned up once. V usage is TRBV2 and J usage is TRBJ2-5; the match to TRBD1 covers 10 bases. V shed 8 bases, J shed 3 bases, and the junction held 6 bases outside the gene matches. The length of the CDR3 is 14 residues. Germline V gene sequence: CDR1 SNHLY, CDR2 FYNNEI. The CDR3 loop is CASRGTGEKETQYF. Written as DNA, the CDR3 is TGTGCCAGCCGCGGGACAGGGGAGAAAGAGACCCAGTACTTC.

The chain combines TRBV6-5 with TRBJ2-5; TRBD2 matches at 7 bases. The CDR3 spans 15 residues. Trimming cost V 0 bases and J 5 bases; bases outside gene matches: 6. Germline V CDR1 and CDR2: MNHEY, SVGAGI. DNA of the CDR3: TGTGCCAGCAGTTACTCATCTCTGGGAGGGGAGACCCAGTACTTC. This gives the protein CASSYSSLGGETQYF.

The V and J genes are TRBV6-5 and TRBJ1-4, with 7 bases identical to TRBD1. The junction had 3 bases not matched to a gene; V was cut back by 2 bases and J by 3 bases. CDR3 length: 15 residues. Per the germline V gene, CDR1 is MNHEY and CDR2 is SVGAGI. The CDR3 DNA reads TGTGCCAGCAGTTACAGAGACAGGGCTAATGAAAAACTGTTTTTT. This sequence encodes CASSYRDRANEKLFF.

The CDR3 nucleotides read TGTGCCACCAGCAGAGATCTGGACAGGGTTAACACCGGGGAGCTGTTTTTT. The encoded protein is CATSRDLDRVNTGELFF. The V gene is TRBV15, the J gene TRBJ2-2, with 8 bases lining up with TRBD1. Germline V gene lookup returns CDR1 LNHNV and CDR2 YYDKDF (reference sequence). V lost 0 bases and J lost 2; bases outside the gene matches: 5. The CDR3 loop spans 17 amino acids.

This clone was counted a few times. The J gene is TRBJ2-1, the V gene TRBV5-1, with 11 bases identical to TRBD2. The CDR3 has 18 residues. Per the germline V gene, CDR1 is SGHRS and CDR2 is YFSETQ. Trimming at V came to 2 bases and at J to 4 bases, leaving 11 bases not matched to a gene. The CDR3 protein is CASSFPFPLAGGYNEQFF. CDR3 DNA sequence: TGCGCCAGCAGCTTTCCATTTCCTCTAGCGGGAGGATACAATGAGCAGTTCTTC.

This chain joins TRBV2 and TRBJ2-7; D is possibly TRBD1 (6 bases). The germline gives CDR1 SNHLY, CDR2 FYNNEI. Between the trimmed V and J ends, which lost 2 bases and 0 bases, there was a span of 8 bases. There are 14 residues in the CDR3. The CDR3 here is CASSEQGSSYEQYF. The CDR3 DNA reads as TGTGCCAGCAGTGAACAGGGGAGCTCCTACGAGCAGTACTTC.

The chain employs TRBV2 and TRBJ2-1; D might be TRBD2 (5 bases). Germline assignment: CDR1 SNHLY and CDR2 FYNNEI. The CDR3 spans 13 residues. The V end was cut by 4 bases, the J end by 8 bases, with 12 bases between. The CDR3 nucleotides are TGTGCCAGCAGTGTAACTAGAGTCTATGAGCAGTTCTTC. It translates to CASSVTRVYEQFF.

The genes are TRBV6-2 or TRBV6-3 and TRBJ2-7; 10 bases align to TRBD1. V shed 6 bases, J shed 2 bases, and the junction held 10 bases outside the gene matches. The CDR3 extends over 16 amino acids. Germline-derived CDR1 and CDR2 are MNHEY and SVGEGT. The CDR3 here is CASSPLVGQGPYEQYF. For the CDR3, the DNA is TGTGCCAGCAGCCCTCTCGTGGGACAGGGGCCCTACGAGCAGTACTTC.